A single sample is the source of the 7 T cell receptor beta chains below, sequenced in a study of cytomegalovirus exposure and HLA in healthy donors. The PCR ran on 60 Vbeta and 13 Jbeta primers. Profiled with immunoSEQ multiplex PCR; TCRdb holds only in-frame clones, not every one. The sample lists about 100,000 clones; 70% to 85% were seen once. The sample was PBMCs. The receptors derive from a woman between 40 and 55 years old in good health and CMV-seronegative.

The V gene is TRBV18, the J gene TRBJ2-7; weak D call: TRBD2 (5 bases). This CDR3 is built from 15 residues. Germline V CDR1 and CDR2: KGHSH, LQKENI. The V gene lost 6 bases and the J gene lost 2 bases, with 17 bases spanning the gap. CDR3 DNA sequence: TGTGCCAGCTCCCCCCCCGGGAAGAGGCCCTACGAGCAGTACTTC. Translated: CASSPPGKRPYEQYF.

V and J are TRBV9 and TRBJ2-7, with 11 bases identical to TRBD2. V lost 0 bases, J lost 3 bases, and 5 bases stayed unmatched. The CDR3 loop spans 16 amino acids. CDR1 and CDR2 from the germline V gene are SGDLS and YYNGEE. CDR3 nucleotides: TGTGCCAGCAGCGTAGCCGGACTAGCGGGTTACTACGAGCAGTACTTC. Amino acid sequence: CASSVAGLAGYYEQYF.

The gene calls are TRBV4-3 and TRBJ2-7; TRBD2 agrees at 8 bases. The V segment lost 1 base and the J segment 3 bases; nucleotides outside the gene matches: 14. The CDR3 runs to 18 residues. Germline V gene data show CDR1 as LGHNA and CDR2 as YSLEER. The CDR3 DNA is TGCGCCAGCAGCCAAGCCTTTGTGGCTAGCGGGCTTAACTACGAGCAGTACTTC. The encoded protein is CASSQAFVASGLNYEQYF.

The chain joins TRBV28 to TRBJ2-1; TRBD2 agrees at 8 bases. The J segment lost 5 bases and the V segment lost 1 base, leaving 4 bases of the junction unmatched. This CDR3 is built from 15 residues. Germline V gene lookup returns CDR1 MDHEN and CDR2 SYDVKM. DNA for the CDR3: TGTGCCAGCAGTTTATCAGGGACTAGAAACAATGAGCAGTTCTTC. It specifies CASSLSGTRNNEQFF.

The chain is built from TRBV6-4 and TRBJ1-1, with no clear D. Looked up from germline, CDR1 is MRHNA and CDR2 is SNTAGT. The length of the CDR3 is 14 residues. V shed 7 bases and J shed 7 bases, with 19 bases lying between them. CDR3: CASTPQAGDGEAFF. The CDR3, as DNA: TGTGCCAGCACCCCTCAAGCGGGTGACGGTGAAGCTTTCTTT.

This chain joins TRBV11-2 and TRBJ2-4; weak D call: TRBD1 (6 bases). V lost 4 bases and J 4 bases, leaving 11 bases between the germline ends. CDR1 and CDR2 from the germline V gene are SGHAT and FQNNGV. This CDR3 is built from 14 residues. DNA for the CDR3: TGTGCCAGCAGCTCACGAGGGGGTAAAAACATTCAGTACTTC. This codes for CASSSRGGKNIQYF.

The chain uses TRBV19 and TRBJ1-1; 7 nucleotides align to TRBD1. Trimming removed 6 bases from V and 5 bases from J; junction bases left unmatched: 9. Germline V gives CDR1 LNHDA, CDR2 SQIVND (reference sequence). This CDR3 is 14 amino acids long. CDR3 nucleotide sequence: TGTGCCAGTAGGCCTCCCGACAGGGTAACTGAAGCTTTCTTT. The encoded protein is CASRPPDRVTEAFF.